The text below deals with one T cell receptor beta chain. This clone has just one count. No antigen is known for it. The input lacks base qualities; no much larger clone sits a single base away. These data are taken from a study of CD8+ T cells in alopecia areata (dated by TCRdb to about 2018). Concerning the study at large: Treated patients were enrolled in an open-label pilot trial of oral tofacitinib at 5 to 10 mg twice daily for moderate-to-severe alopecia areata. RNA came from the PAXgene miRNA kit for fixed scalp, the miRNeasy kit for PBMCs, and the RNeasy kit for mouse skin. The SALT score, which quantifies the percentage of affected scalp surface area, was used to measure disease severity in treated patients. Amplification of TCRbeta CDR3 regions was done by immunoSEQ multiplex PCR using 35 Vbeta forward primers and 13 Jbeta reverse primers. Biopsies were taken from tofacitinib-treated patients at baseline and at 4 and 24 weeks of treatment, and a later scalp biopsy was taken in several of the tofacitinib-treated patients. Scalp clonality was compared among normal scalp (n=4), patchy alopecia areata scalp (n=8), and alopecia totalis/universalis scalp (n=8). High-throughput TCRbeta sequencing was used to examine T cell clonal expansion in alopecia areata in both the C3H/HeJ mouse model and human patients. In humans, TCRbeta sequencing was performed on scalp tissue and on sorted CD4+ and CD8+ peripheral blood T cells from healthy controls and from patients with patchy or totalis/universalis alopecia areata. Tofacitinib was given for 6 to 18 months, followed by 6 months of follow-up off drug to assess delayed response and recurrence. Study-wide findings and limitations: Scalp TCR repertoire analysis is complicated because resident alphabeta T cells in normal human skin are also sequenced, whereas mouse skin is dominated by gammadelta T cells. Shared TCR sequences between patients were less evident than in mice, which may be partly attributable to HLA diversity in the patient population. Tofacitinib significantly decreased scalp clonality and the number of expanded CD8+ clones among the top 100 scalp clones. Lesional scalp, especially in alopecia totalis/universalis, showed higher clonality and more expanded CD8+ clones than normal scalp, suggesting antigenic drive. Because the treated cohort was small and had only one nonresponder, larger studies are needed to examine links between baseline CD8+ expansion and response. Many expanded lesional clones persisted in scalp and blood during tofacitinib treatment, which may partly explain relapse after stopping treatment.

Library prep was done by the immunoSEQ multiplex PCR assay. To provide template for TCR sequencing, every sample had RNA extracted and reverse transcribed into cDNA. SuperScript III was used to make first-strand cDNA, primed with a 2:1 mix of oligo-dT and random hexamers. A synthetic immune receptor repertoire was used to gauge amplification bias, and whatever bias remained was removed computationally. The study's processing was this. Raw reads were preprocessed to remove errors, and CDR3 was defined according to IMGT conventions as the region from the conserved cysteine to phenylalanine. To get clonality, Shannon entropy was normalized by log2 of the number of productive unique TCRs and the result was subtracted from 1. Scalp TCRbeta sequences were cross-referenced with sorted blood CD4 and CD8 repertoires so that the CD4 or CD8 identity of scalp clones could be inferred. In its TCRdb copy, this immuneACCESS table keeps in-frame sequences only and misses some clones. Where compared with another copy, unresolved V genes explain less than half of these, and the others have no known cause. V, J and clone size derive from that table, while D and trimming were established from the DNA sequence. Counted in this sample were some 100,000 clones; roughly 60% of them appeared once. Around 17% of the sample is in the top ten clones.

The CDR3 measures 19 amino acids from cysteine to phenylalanine. CDR3 DNA only is kept here, 57 bases in frame from base 1. For CDR1 and CDR2, the germline V gene (reference sequence) lists LNHNV and YYDKDF. At the junction V is shortened by 4 bases and J by 3 bases; bases outside the gene matches: 18. The treatment or condition label corresponds to: oral pan-JAK inhibitor, 5-10 mg twice daily. From alopecia areata patients, peripheral blood was collected along with lesional scalp punch biopsies. PBMCs were isolated by density centrifugation and stained for CD3, CD4 and CD8, and CD4+ and CD8+ T cells were sorted on a FACSAria.

The TCR comes from a human donor with alopecia areata. The sequenced sample was CD8+ T cells sorted from blood, obtained between weeks 55 and 70, from a patient treated with tofacitinib. This chain joins TRBV15 to TRBJ2-3; 8 central bases correspond to TRBD2. The CDR3 region has the sequence CATSNLKTGLVFLTDTQYF. The DNA sequence is as follows: TGTGCCACCAGCAATTTGAAAACGGGACTAGTTTTTTTGACAGATACGCAGTATTTT.